A single sample gave rise to the 10 T cell receptor beta chains below, sequenced in a study of shared clonotypes between healthy human individuals. Naive CD8 cells, CD45RO-negative and positively selected for CCR7, excluded terminally differentiated effector memory CD45RA+ cells. The data were produced by immunoSEQ multiplex PCR, yet TCRdb's version contains in-frame clones alone and is incomplete. This table has 2 million or so clones, just under 95% appearing once. Sequenced input: naive CD8+ T cells sorted from blood. The receptors originated from a man in his late teens or twenties in good health.

This chain connects TRBV6-6 to TRBJ2-7; 8 nucleotides match TRBD2. CDR1 and CDR2 from the germline V gene are MNHNY and SVGAGI (reference sequence). The CDR3 loop spans 15 amino acids. Unmatched junction bases numbered 10, after V lost 7 bases and J lost 2 bases. CDR3 sequence reads: CASTLAGRDPYEQYF. The CDR3 DNA reads TGTGCCAGCACCCTCGCCGGGAGGGATCCCTACGAGCAGTACTTC.

This chain uses TRBV6-1 with TRBJ2-2, with D possibly matching TRBD2 (5 bases). CDR1 is MNHNS and CDR2 is SASEGT in the germline V gene. This CDR3 contains 17 residues. V was shortened by 3 bases and J by 5 bases, with 19 bases between the two germline ends. CDR3 coding DNA: TGTGCCAGCAGTGAGCCCCAGGCGGGTTGGGGTACCGGGGAGCTGTTTTTT. Its translation: CASSEPQAGWGTGELFF.

For this clone: Distinct nucleotide sequences in the sample also encode this CDR3. The chain has TRBV5-1 and TRBJ1-6, with unresolved D. Germline loops: CDR1 SGHRS, CDR2 YFSETQ. The CDR3 loop spans 13 amino acids. V was pared by 0 bases and J by 6 bases, with 4 bases between. The CDR3 DNA is TGCGCCAGCAGCTTGGCGGGTAATTCACCCCTCCACTTT. This encodes CASSLAGNSPLHF.

About this clone: This same CDR3 is encoded by further DNA sequences in the sample. The chain joins TRBV13 to TRBJ1-1, with D perhaps TRBD1 (5 bases). There are 14 residues in the CDR3. V was cut by 0 bases and J by 3 bases, with 8 bases left in between. Germline loops: CDR1 PRHDT, CDR2 FYEKMQ (reference sequence). The CDR3: CASSLGGRDTEAFF. The CDR3 nucleotides are TGTGCCAGCAGCTTAGGAGGCAGGGACACTGAAGCTTTCTTT.

The chain employs TRBV4-3 and TRBJ2-7; 9 bases are shared with TRBD2. The CDR3 totals 17 residues. V trimming: 4 bases; J trimming: 3 bases; junction bases outside the gene matches: 13. CDR1 LGHNA and CDR2 YSLEER come from the germline V gene. DNA of the CDR3: TGCGCCAGCAGCCCGGGACTAGCAGGCCCAAATTTCTACGAGCAGTACTTC. Translation gives CASSPGLAGPNFYEQYF.

This chain uses TRBV6-5 with TRBJ1-3, with D maybe TRBD1 (5 bases). Germline lookup yields CDR1 MNHEY and CDR2 SVGAGI. Trimming cost V 5 bases and J 2 bases, with 7 bases left between them. CDR3 length equals 13 residues. The CDR3 DNA reads as TGTGCCAGCAGTATGGGGCCTGGAAACACCATATATTTT. Translated: CASSMGPGNTIYF.

The chain employs TRBV28 and TRBJ2-7; either TRBD1 or TRBD2 may supply D (6 bases each). The ends were cut back, 0 bases at V and 4 bases at J, with 13 bases in the middle. Germline V gene data show CDR1 as MDHEN and CDR2 as SYDVKM. The CDR3 sequence is 15 residues long. The CDR3 sequence: CASSLWTEGGYEQYF. As DNA, the CDR3 is TGTGCCAGCAGTTTATGGACCGAGGGGGGATACGAGCAGTACTTC.

The chain recombines TRBV12-5 with TRBJ2-5, with 8 bases lining up with TRBD2. Germline assignment: CDR1 LGHNT and CDR2 FRNRAP. V lost 4 bases, J lost 2 bases, and 3 bases stayed unmatched. This CDR3 spans 14 amino acids. CDR3 loop: CASGSGLGQETQYF. The CDR3 nucleotides read TGTGCTAGTGGTTCGGGACTAGGACAAGAGACCCAGTACTTC.

The rearrangement uses TRBV2 and TRBJ2-5; tentative D call: TRBD1 (6 bases). V gave up 7 bases and J gave up 3 bases, with 12 bases separating them. This CDR3 region has 13 residues. Germline lookup yields CDR1 SNHLY and CDR2 FYNNEI. The CDR3 loop reads CASTGEGEETQYF. The CDR3 bases are TGTGCCAGCACCGGTGAGGGGGAAGAGACCCAGTACTTC.

The gene calls are TRBV28 and TRBJ2-7; 11 nucleotides agree with TRBD1. The J segment lost 5 bases and the V segment lost 3 bases, leaving 6 bases of the junction unmatched. CDR3 length: 15 amino acids. Germline V CDR1 and CDR2: MDHEN, SYDVKM. The chain's CDR3 is CASSLWTGGLDEQYF. CDR3 in DNA: TGTGCCAGCAGTTTGTGGACAGGGGGCTTAGACGAGCAGTACTTC.